Described below is a single T cell receptor (beta chain) sequence and its context. Its specificity is unknown. This record comes from a study of cytomegalovirus exposure and HLA in healthy donors. CDR3 size: 11 residues. Deletions cut 10 bases from V and 4 bases from J, with 8 bases between. Germline loops: CDR1 MDHEN, CDR2 SYDVKM. The PCR contained 60 Vbeta and 13 Jbeta primers. Measured with immunoSEQ multiplex PCR; TCRdb has only the in-frame clones, and not every one. The sample's table shows more than 95,000 clones. Findings and limits, study-wide: Analysis performed later showed TCR beta chains linked to HLA being more clonally expanded than equally common others.

The rearrangement links TRBV28 to TRBJ1-3, with D possibly matching TRBD1 (5 bases). What was sequenced was PBMCs. The origin of this receptor is a man aged 25 to 40 in good health and CMV-seronegative. CDR3 sequence (DNA): TGTGCCATCAGACAGGGAAACACCATATATTTT. Translated, it gives CAIRQGNTIYF.